This entry concerns a single T cell receptor (beta chain). Additional DNA sequences in this sample encode the identical CDR3. The sample is drawn from a study of blood T cell repertoires in COVID-19. Study at large: In each case, the material was cDNA or gDNA derived from T cells, B-cell-depleted T cells, or PBMCs.

The junction had 4 bases not matched to a gene; V was cut back by 5 bases and J by 2 bases. The germline gives CDR1 LNHDA, CDR2 SQIVND (reference sequence). The CDR3 is 14 amino acids. In the original processing: Nucleated cell number was recorded as an estimate derived from reference gene primer amplification. Generated by immunoSEQ multiplex PCR, the TCRdb table keeps only in-frame clones and is missing some. The V and J calls and clone size were taken over from that table, and D and trimming were inferred from the DNA. The data contain roughly 420,000 clones, around 89% of them singletons. This chain connects TRBV19 to TRBJ2-7; 9 bases agree with TRBD1. The receptor was derived from a woman aged 25-40 years with acute COVID-19. The sample comprised PBMCs or T cells enriched from blood (not recorded which). CDR3 DNA sequence: TGTGCCAGTAGTCCCGGACAGGGGACCTACGAGCAGTACTTC. It specifies CASSPGQGTYEQYF.